These 18 T cell receptor beta chains originate from one sample sequenced in a study of T-cell reconstitution after alpha-beta-depleted transplantation in children. Unique molecular identifiers tagged the TCRbeta library. TCRdb reprocessed the PCR reads with MiXCR, giving one entry per CDR3 protein. The table lists 540,000 or so distinct CDR3 sequences, 23% of them singletons. The specimen comprised PBMCs, mostly from graft donor cells, sampled 360 days after TCRalphabeta/CD19-depleted stem cell transplant. These receptors originate from a boy younger than two who had a stem cell transplant for acute myeloid leukemia, so the T cells may come from the graft donor.

This clonotype was counted ten times or more. The V and J genes are TRBV29-1 and TRBJ2-7; TRBD1 might be the D (7 bases). Trimming stripped 6 bases from V and 4 bases from J, with 13 bases between. In germline, CDR1 is SQVTM, CDR2 ANQGSEA. CDR3 length: 12 residues. In DNA, the CDR3 is TGCAGCGTGCGGGACAGAAGGTACGAGCAGTACTTC. Translation: CSVRDRRYEQYF.

The chain joins TRBV7-8 to TRBJ1-5, with D uncertain. The germline V and J ends were trimmed by 2 bases and 0 bases, with 5 bases remaining between them. The CDR3 covers 14 residues. Germline-derived CDR1 and CDR2 are SGHVS and FQNEAQ. The CDR3, as DNA: TGTGCCAGCAGCTTATGGGGTAGCAATCAGCCCCAGCATTTT. This encodes CASSLWGSNQPQHF.

About this clonotype itself: This sequence may be a read error, since a much larger clone differs from it by one base. This sequence joins TRBV10-2 and TRBJ2-1; 7 bases align to TRBD2. Germline CDR1 WSHSY, CDR2 SAAADI. This CDR3 is 14 amino acids long. This CDR3 reads CSSRPGLYNNEQFF. In nucleotides, the CDR3 is TGCTCCAGCAGGCCGGGACTATATAACAATGAGCAGTTCTTC.

The V and J genes are TRBV7-3 and TRBJ2-3; D might be TRBD1 or TRBD2, each matching 5 bases. Germline assignment: CDR1 SGHTA and CDR2 FQGTGA. The CDR3 contains 16 residues. V gave up 2 bases and J gave up 3 bases, with 15 bases separating them. CDR3 DNA: TGTGCCAGCAGCTTATCGCAGGGTTCGGGGACAGATACGCAGTATTTT. This codes for CASSLSQGSGTDTQYF.

This clonotype was recorded a few times. V gene TRBV6-5 combines with J gene TRBJ1-2; D call uncertain. Between the trimmed V and J ends, which lost 3 bases and 8 bases, there was a span of 13 bases. Germline CDR1 reads MNHEY; CDR2 reads SVGAGI. The length of the CDR3 is 13 residues. The CDR3 loop is CASSYLRARGYTF. The CDR3 region has the DNA TGTGCCAGCAGTTATTTGAGGGCCCGGGGCTACACCTTC.

This chain uses TRBV9 with TRBJ1-1; tentative D call: TRBD1 (6 bases). Germline CDR1 is SGDLS and CDR2 is YYNGEE. Trimming cost V 3 bases and J 1 base, with 19 bases left between them. The CDR3 spans 17 residues. CDR3 nucleotide sequence: TGTGCCAGCAGCGCCCGGGGGGCAGGGATACAGAACACTGAAGCTTTCTTT. Protein: CASSARGAGIQNTEAFF.

This clonotype was seen many times. This chain links TRBV29-1 with TRBJ1-2, with D uncertain. Germline CDR1 reads SQVTM; CDR2 reads ANQGSEA. V was trimmed by 2 bases and J by 0 bases, leaving 1 base between them. The CDR3 extends over 11 amino acids. CDR3 bases: TGCAGCGTTGAACCTAACTATGGCTACACCTTC. Translating it yields CSVEPNYGYTF.

The chain has TRBV24-1 and TRBJ1-1, with D hard to call. The CDR3 is 14 residues long. Trimming shortened V by 2 bases and J by 0 bases, and 6 bases separated the two germline ends. CDR1 and CDR2 (germline): KGHDR, SFDVKD. The CDR3 is CATSDSNVNTEAFF. The CDR3 DNA follows: TGTGCCACCAGTGATTCCAACGTGAACACTGAAGCTTTCTTT.

The chain combines TRBV30 with TRBJ2-7; 10 nucleotides align to TRBD1. Germline assignment: CDR1 GTSNPN and CDR2 SVGIG (reference sequence). CDR3 size: 12 residues. Trimming took 8 bases from V and 3 from J; bases not matched to a gene: 4. CDR3 DNA sequence: TGTGCCGGCGGACAGGGGGACTACGAGCAGTACTTC. This encodes CAGGQGDYEQYF.

This clonotype was detected once. V and J are TRBV12-3 or TRBV12-4 and TRBJ2-5, with TRBD1 matching 7 bases. This CDR3 region has 14 residues. The junction had 7 bases not matched to a gene; V was cut back by 4 bases and J by 5 bases. The CDR3 DNA follows: TGTGCCAGCAGTTCTCAGGGGGTAGGGGAGACCCAGTACTTC. This sequence encodes CASSSQGVGETQYF.

The gene calls are TRBV25-1 and TRBJ1-2, with D possibly matching TRBD1 (6 bases). In germline, CDR1 is MGHDK, CDR2 SYGVNS. This CDR3 contains 14 residues. V lost 2 bases and J lost 4, with 11 bases in between. The CDR3 sequence: CASSEGEDSYGYTF. CDR3 in DNA: TGTGCCAGCAGTGAAGGTGAGGACAGCTATGGCTACACCTTC.

J is TRBJ2-3 and V is TRBV7-2; D is possibly TRBD2 (6 bases). The CDR3 runs 15 residues. Deletions cut 4 bases from V and 1 base from J, with 12 bases between. Germline values: CDR1 SGHTA, CDR2 FQGNSA. The CDR3 DNA reads as TGTGCCAGCAGCTCTCCGGGACTCGGCACAGATACGCAGTATTTT. Translation: CASSSPGLGTDTQYF.

This clonotype was seen a handful of times. The CDR3 DNA follows: TGTGCCAGCAGTGGAAACGCCATCGCAACTAATGAAAAACTGTTTTTT. This sequence encodes CASSGNAIATNEKLFF. The V call is TRBV6-1, the J call TRBJ1-4; D is unclear. CDR1 and CDR2 (germline): MNHNS, SASEGT. V was shortened by 4 bases and J by 0 bases, with 12 bases between the two germline ends. The length of the CDR3 is 16 residues.

This clonotype was counted only a few times. This chain uses TRBV4-1 with TRBJ2-1, with 11 bases identical to TRBD2. The CDR3 runs 15 residues. In germline, CDR1 is MGHRA, CDR2 YSYEKL. Trimming cost V 5 bases and J 9 bases; bases outside gene matches: 9. The CDR3 is CASSNSGGASIEQFF. The CDR3 DNA follows: TGCGCCAGCAGCAATAGCGGGGGGGCATCCATTGAGCAGTTCTTC.

This clonotype was detected many times. The chain carries TRBV20-1 and TRBJ2-1; no clear D gene. In germline, CDR1 is DFQATT, CDR2 SNEGSKA (reference sequence). This CDR3 comprises 14 residues. V was clipped by 7 bases and J by 8 bases, with 21 bases between them. The CDR3 loop reads CSVPSLGPGYEQFF. DNA of the CDR3: TGCAGTGTTCCATCCCTTGGCCCCGGCTATGAGCAGTTCTTC.

This clonotype was detected only once. The chain uses TRBV5-4 and TRBJ2-7; D tentatively fits TRBD1 or TRBD2 (6 bases each). CDR1 SGHNT and CDR2 YYREEE come from the germline V gene (reference sequence). The CDR3 runs to 22 residues. CDR3 sequence reads: CASRLEGGQRRIQHLSYYEQYV. The CDR3 region has the DNA TGTGCCAGCAGATTGGAAGGGGGGCAACGGCGGATCCAACACTTAAGTTACTACGAGCAGTACGTC.

The CDR3 loop reads CSASPRTGGTGELFF. Here the CDR3 DNA reads TGCAGTGCTAGCCCCCGGACGGGGGGGACCGGGGAGCTGTTTTTT. The chain combines TRBV20-1 with TRBJ2-2; 8 bases agree with TRBD2. The CDR3 runs to 15 residues. Trimming cost V 3 bases and J 5 bases; bases outside gene matches: 8. The germline gives CDR1 DFQATT, CDR2 SNEGSKA (reference sequence).

This clonotype occurred a few times. The genes are TRBV7-8 and TRBJ1-5; no definite D call. V was cut by 5 bases and J by 2 bases, with 16 bases left in between. This CDR3 region has 16 residues. Germline V gene lookup returns CDR1 SGHVS and CDR2 FQNEAQ. The CDR3 here is CASSPPGGSRNQPQHF. DNA of the CDR3: TGTGCCAGCAGCCCCCCCGGCGGTAGTCGCAATCAGCCCCAGCATTTT.